This T cell receptor (beta chain) was retrieved from a study of cytomegalovirus exposure and HLA in healthy donors. About the study: Genetic ancestry analysis placed 75% to 85% of the roughly 400 donors that were genotyped in the Caucasian-associated cluster. Overall study findings and caveats: TRBV6-2, TRBV6-3 and other indistinguishable V segments were excluded.

This CDR3 is 13 amino acids long. With 0 bases removed from V and 5 bases from J, the gap between germline ends came to 8 bases. Germline values: CDR1 GTSNPN, CDR2 SVGIG (reference sequence). Concerning this clone itself: Antigen unknown.

It was with 60 Vbeta and 13 Jbeta primers that the PCR ran. Profiled with immunoSEQ multiplex PCR; TCRdb holds only in-frame clones, not every one. This sample has about 220,000 clones; over 80% occur once, and the top ten carry roughly 0.66%. The rearrangement uses TRBV30 and TRBJ2-1; D not certain. This TCR was recovered from a boy younger than 10 in good health and CMV-seronegative. The sequenced material came from PBMCs. CDR3 in DNA: TGTGCCTGGAGTGTCCAGGCCAACAATGAGCAGTTCTTC. It yields the protein CAWSVQANNEQFF.